Sequencing of this T cell receptor (beta chain) was carried out in a study of the immune and genomic landscape of osteosarcoma. On the study more broadly: Median age at diagnosis was approximately 26 years, range roughly 5-81.

CDR1 is MNHEY and CDR2 is SVGAGI in the germline V gene. V lost 5 bases, J lost 0 bases, and 3 bases stayed unmatched. The CDR3 sequence is 15 residues long. This clone was found once. The table came from immunoSEQ multiplex PCR; TCRdb's copy has only in-frame clones and leaves some out. Among around 2,600 clones listed, more than 75% were seen once. The TCR sequence derives from a woman aged 18 to 35 with osteosarcoma. Material: metastatic tumor tissue from the lung. The chain joins TRBV6-5 to TRBJ2-2; TRBD1 matches 7 bases. The CDR3 DNA reads TGTGCCAGCAGTCAAGACAGGGCGAACACCGGGGAGCTGTTTTTT. This encodes CASSQDRANTGELFF.